These T cell receptor beta chains were read from a single sample in a study of PD-1 blockade in classical Hodgkin lymphoma. Clones were sequenced by immunoSEQ multiplex PCR, and TCRdb holds only the in-frame ones, with some missing. The sample consists of 20,000 or so clones, roughly 73% of them appearing once. The sample was peripheral blood mononuclear cells (PBMCs), taken before the second cycle of nivolumab. The receptors stem from a human donor with classical Hodgkin lymphoma. CDR3s leave out the opening cysteine and the closing phenylalanine or tryptophan. For some rows the clone size is stated as once, few or many, or as a class when expanded; others skip it.

>TRBV27|.
ASSLIAGDTGELF
>TRBV15|.
ATSRVTGTGYSSAEQY
>TRBV28|few
ASSLRPAAPYGYT
>TRBV19|once
ASSIGGRQGDGYT
>TRBV5-6|.
ASSLWRELAGYEQY
>TRBV29-1|.
SVDGNRLGNEQF
>TRBV13|few
ASSLGQGGNEQY
>TRBV2|.
ASTPEFEKLF
>TRBV10-3|few
AISPLGGDTQY
>TRBV5-1|few
ASSLDGQGSNYGYT
>TRBV5-4|.
ASSFGTRPYEQY
>TRBV5-4|.
ASSSAGSPYEQY
>TRBV5-3|.
ARSFRDRPNTEAF
>TRBV18|.
ATQNAGNTEAF
>TRBV10-1|few
ASSGGGQTQY
>TRBV5-3|few
ARSLEPSYNEQF
>TRBV5-1|few
ASSLDGTSYREQY
>TRBV6-1|few
ASSDGQGGYGYT
>TRBV6-1|.
ASSGVQGREAPLGEQY
>TRBV7-8|.
ASSYQGISYNEQF
>TRBV19|.
ASSIPGTENHYEQY
>TRBV19|.
ASQKTARGNQPQH
>TRBV7-6|.
ASSLDSNSNQPQH
>TRBV19|.
ASSGARQALYEQY
>TRBV19|.
ASSGGGLAGSQETQY
>TRBV6-5|.
ASRTLAGGNNEQF
>TRBV2|few
ASSERAFGVWAQY
>TRBV18|.
ASSPSLAYSTDTQY
>TRBV5-1|.
ASSFTGQGAFEQY
>TRBV7-2|.
ASTRTYNSYEQY
>TRBV29-1|.
SAGLAGVYEQF
>TRBV14|.
ASTHRGGNYEQY
>TRBV2|once
ASSARPGNTIY
>TRBV15|.
ATSREGRETQY
>TRBV5-6|.
ASSLEFSGYGNEQF
>TRBV10-3|.
AIKGGSGTVEQY
>TRBV4-2|.
ASSQDLWGASGLVYEQY
>TRBV13|.
ASSLLLSNEQF
>TRBV5-6|.
ASSLVGVYEQY
>TRBV11-2|.
ASSLTSVSNQPQH
>TRBV7-9|.
ASSSTSTGDEQY
>TRBV2|.
ASSEGLGGYNEQF
>TRBV6-5|.
ASSYVGQGVGYT
>TRBV19|.
ASSSRPGDTQY
>TRBV2|.
ASSASGTGVQETQY
>TRBV6-1|.
ASSEGLLF
>TRBV9|.
ASSVGGGLAVNEQF
>TRBV4-1|.
ASSQDYSALETQY
>TRBV10-3|.
AISTGGGANVLT
>TRBV7-8|few
ASSLSGGTLSGEQF
>TRBV29-1|.
SVRSAGELF
>TRBV19|.
ASRPGVSPFYEQY
>TRBV5-1|.
ASSSGLAGTDTQY